The next 28 T cell receptor beta chains were all read from a single sample in a study of blood T cell repertoires in COVID-19. Method: immunoSEQ multiplex PCR; TCRdb's copy keeps in-frame clones and lacks some. The data show approximately 150,000 clones, more than 70% seen once. Sequencing was performed on peripheral blood. Every receptor here comes from a human donor in a cohort sampled during active COVID-19.

The chain employs TRBV6-8 and TRBJ2-1; 12 bases match TRBD1. With V trimmed by 4 bases and J by 7 bases, 8 bases remained unmatched. Germline CDR1 MNHGY, CDR2 SAAAGT. CDR3 length: 16 residues. The CDR3 loop reads CASSLTGTGGENEQFF. The CDR3 DNA reads as TGTGCCAGCAGTTTAACCGGGACAGGGGGCGAGAATGAGCAGTTCTTC.

The chain employs TRBV5-1 and TRBJ2-5; D is possibly TRBD1 (6 bases). Germline CDR1 and CDR2: SGHRS and YFSETQ. The CDR3 length is 15 residues. Between the trimmed V and J ends, which lost 4 bases and 1 base, there was a span of 14 bases. Here the CDR3 DNA reads TGCGCCAGCAGCAACCCCGGACAGCTCCAAGAGACCCAGTACTTC. Translated, it gives CASSNPGQLQETQYF.

V and J are TRBV3-1 (or the pseudogene TRBV3-2) and TRBJ2-6; tentatively, D is TRBD2 (5 bases). V gave up 4 bases and J gave up 1 base, with 8 bases separating them. The germline V gene encodes CDR1 LGHDT and CDR2 YNNKEL (reference sequence). The CDR3 consists of 15 residues. The CDR3, as DNA: TGTGCCAGCAGCCCTCGAGGGTCTGGGGCCAACGTCCTGACTTTC. It encodes CASSPRGSGANVLTF.

V usage is TRBV4-1 and J usage is TRBJ2-3; 8 bases match TRBD2. This CDR3 contains 18 residues. With V trimmed by 1 base and J by 3 bases, 12 bases remained unmatched. Germline values: CDR1 MGHRA, CDR2 YSYEKL. In DNA form, the CDR3 reads TGCGCCAGCAGCCAAGGCTCATCGGCGGGGGGTCGGACAGATACGCAGTATTTT. Translating gives CASSQGSSAGGRTDTQYF.

This clone showed up just once. The rearrangement links TRBV5-5 to TRBJ1-2; D unresolved. The CDR3 consists of 13 residues. Trimming stripped 0 bases from V and 4 bases from J, with 7 bases between. Germline V gene sequence: CDR1 SGHKS, CDR2 YYEKEE (reference sequence). The CDR3, as DNA: TGTGCCAGCAGCTTGGGAGGAGCCTATGGCTACACCTTC. It encodes CASSLGGAYGYTF.

This clone was counted only a few times. The V and J genes are TRBV5-5 and TRBJ1-1; D remains ambiguous. V lost 3 bases to trimming and J lost 3 bases, with 9 bases between them. The CDR3 extends over 13 amino acids. Germline CDR1 SGHKS, CDR2 YYEKEE (reference sequence). CDR3 in DNA: TGTGCCAGCAGCTCCCAGGTGGACACTGAAGCTTTCTTT. Encoded protein: CASSSQVDTEAFF.

This chain connects TRBV6-2 or TRBV6-3 to TRBJ1-1; unclear D gene. The length of the CDR3 is 15 residues. V lost 0 bases and J 2 bases, leaving 10 bases between the germline ends. Germline V gene lookup returns CDR1 MNHEY and CDR2 SVGEGT. This chain's CDR3 is CASSYSKRGNTEAFF. The CDR3 nucleotides read TGTGCCAGCAGTTACTCGAAACGGGGAAACACTGAAGCTTTCTTT.

The J gene is TRBJ2-7, the V gene TRBV4-1; possible D gene TRBD2, 6 bases. V was pared by 4 bases and J by 1 base, with 14 bases between. In germline, CDR1 is MGHRA, CDR2 YSYEKL. CDR3 length equals 15 residues. This chain's CDR3 is CASSLSGGFSYEQYF. CDR3 coding DNA: TGCGCCAGCAGCCTATCCGGGGGTTTTTCCTACGAGCAGTACTTC.

The chain has TRBV10-3 and TRBJ2-1; no firm D call. Germline CDR1 ENHRY, CDR2 SYGVKD. V lost 2 bases and J lost 7, with 3 bases in between. The CDR3 totals 11 residues. CDR3 loop: CAISEVNEQFF. In DNA form, the CDR3 reads TGTGCCATCAGTGAGGTAAATGAGCAGTTCTTC.

This sequence joins TRBV10-3 and TRBJ1-2, with 9 bases matching TRBD1. The V gene's germline CDR1 is ENHRY and CDR2 SYGVKD. V lost 3 bases, J lost 3 bases, and 8 bases stayed unmatched. The CDR3 is 16 residues long. The CDR3 sequence: CAISDPNRGLDYGYTF. In nucleotides, the CDR3 is TGTGCCATCAGTGACCCTAACAGGGGGCTAGACTATGGCTACACCTTC.

The chain couples TRBV27 to TRBJ2-7, with D possibly TRBD1 on 5 matching bases. Germline assignment: CDR1 MNHEY and CDR2 SMNVEV (reference sequence). The CDR3 loop spans 14 amino acids. Trimming took off 3 bases at V and 0 bases at J, with 9 bases between the two ends. The CDR3 DNA sequence: TGTGCCAGCAGTTTTGGCAGGGCCTCCTACGAGCAGTACTTC. Amino acids: CASSFGRASYEQYF.

The rearrangement links TRBV3-1 (or the pseudogene TRBV3-2) to TRBJ1-1; D not certain. V shed 1 base and J shed 1 base, with 4 bases lying between them. The CDR3 has 13 amino acids. The germline V gene encodes CDR1 LGHDT and CDR2 YNNKEL (reference sequence). The CDR3 region has the DNA TGTGCCAGCAGCCAAGTAGCGAACACTGAAGCTTTCTTT. Its translation: CASSQVANTEAFF.

The rearrangement links TRBV10-3 to TRBJ2-1; D unclear. The CDR3 has 17 amino acids. Trimming cost V 4 bases and J 1 base, with 17 bases left between them. Looked up from germline, CDR1 is ENHRY and CDR2 is SYGVKD. CDR3 amino acids: CAISASSNSQSYNEQFF. The CDR3 DNA reads as TGTGCCATCAGTGCCTCCTCTAACAGCCAATCCTACAATGAGCAGTTCTTC.

This rearrangement joins TRBV19 to TRBJ1-3; D not resolved. Trimming took 6 bases from V and 0 from J, leaving 12 bases between them. The CDR3 contains 15 residues. Germline V gives CDR1 LNHDA, CDR2 SQIVND (reference sequence). The CDR3 spells CASSVGVSSGNTIYF. CDR3 bases: TGTGCCAGTAGCGTCGGGGTCAGCTCTGGAAACACCATATATTTT.

The chain carries TRBV11-2 and TRBJ1-1; 8 nucleotides line up with TRBD1. J lost 5 bases, V lost 5 bases, and 10 bases had no gene match. This CDR3 contains 15 residues. Germline CDR1 SGHAT, CDR2 FQNNGV. CDR3 residues: CASSPRTGSGTEAFF. The CDR3 DNA is TGTGCCAGCAGCCCCCGGACAGGGTCAGGGACTGAAGCTTTCTTT.

J is TRBJ1-5 and V is TRBV12-5; D is unclear. V lost 1 base and J 3 bases, leaving 4 bases between the germline ends. The CDR3 length is 13 residues. The germline V gene encodes CDR1 LGHNT and CDR2 FRNRAP. DNA of the CDR3: TGTGCTAGTGGTTTGGCGTCCAATCAGCCCCAGCATTTT. Amino acids: CASGLASNQPQHF. Variable domain in full (rest from reference TRBV12-5 and TRBJ1-5): DARVTQTPRHKVTEMGQEVTMRCQPILGHNTVFWYRQTMMQGLELLAYFRNRAPLDDSGMPKDRFSAEMPDATLATLKIQPSEPRDSAVYFCASGLASNQPQHFGDGTRLSIL.

This chain links TRBV5-4 with TRBJ2-5, with 14 bases fitting TRBD2. The CDR3 is 19 residues long. Germline CDR1 is SGHNT and CDR2 is YYREEE (reference sequence). The J segment lost 4 bases and the V segment lost 5 bases, leaving 16 bases of the junction unmatched. DNA of the CDR3: TGTGCCAGCAGACGTACGACTAGCGGGGGGGCCGGAGGGGGAGAGACCCAGTACTTC. It specifies CASRRTTSGGAGGGETQYF. The full variable domain, in which reference TRBV5-4 and TRBJ2-5 provide the parts outside the CDR3, is ETGVTQSPTHLIKTRGQQVTLRCSSQSGHNTVSWYQQALGQGPQFIFQYYREEENGRGNFPPRFSGLQFPNYSSELNVNALELDDSALYLCASRRTTSGGAGGGETQYFGPGTRLLVL.

This clone was picked up one time. The chain couples TRBV7-8 to TRBJ2-1; TRBD2 matches 7 bases. This CDR3 comprises 16 residues. Looked up from germline, CDR1 is SGHVS and CDR2 is FQNEAQ. The V gene end was trimmed by 1 base and the J gene end by 0 bases; junction bases not matched to a gene: 3. CDR3 sequence reads: CASSLVGGNSYNEQFF. CDR3 sequence (DNA): TGTGCCAGCAGCTTAGTGGGGGGGAACTCCTACAATGAGCAGTTCTTC.

The chain carries TRBV5-1 and TRBJ2-3; 10 bases align to TRBD1. V gave up 0 bases and J gave up 3 bases; unmatched junction bases: 4. The CDR3 contains 16 residues. The germline CDR1 and CDR2 sequences are SGHRS and YFSETQ. The CDR3 sequence: CASSLVMGQGTDTQYF. The CDR3 coding sequence is TGCGCCAGCAGCTTGGTTATGGGACAGGGGACAGATACGCAGTATTTT.

The chain employs TRBV27 and TRBJ2-3; 8 nucleotides align to TRBD2. Unmatched junction bases numbered 19, after V lost 5 bases and J lost 9 bases. Germline V gene sequence: CDR1 MNHEY, CDR2 SMNVEV (reference sequence). The CDR3 covers 17 residues. The CDR3 sequence is CASSQHRERKAGVTQYF. CDR3 bases: TGTGCCAGCAGTCAGCACAGGGAGAGGAAAGCGGGGGTGACGCAGTATTTT.

The chain employs TRBV23-1 and TRBJ1-2, with a possible D match to TRBD1 (5 bases). TRBV23-1 is identified as an open reading frame with a role that is uncertain. The CDR3 is 16 residues long. V shed 2 bases and J shed 1 base, with 14 bases lying between them. This CDR3 is CASSQIGAGLNYGYTF. Here the CDR3 DNA reads TGCGCCAGCAGTCAAATCGGCGCAGGGCTTAACTATGGCTACACCTTC.

This clone was seen only once. This chain uses TRBV2 with TRBJ2-1; 10 bases align to TRBD2. This CDR3 comprises 13 residues. The J segment lost 8 bases and the V segment lost 9 bases, leaving 7 bases of the junction unmatched. The germline CDR1 and CDR2 sequences are SNHLY and FYNNEI. CDR3 amino acids: CASKRGGRYEQFF. DNA for the CDR3: TGTGCCAGTAAGCGGGGGGGCCGGTATGAGCAGTTCTTC. The full variable domain, its missing parts supplied by reference TRBV2 and TRBJ2-1, is EPEVTQTPSHQVTQMGQEVILRCVPISNHLYFYWYRQILGQKVEFLVSFYNNEISEKSEIFDDQFSVERPDGSNFTLKIRSTKLEDSAMYFCASKRGGRYEQFFGPGTRLTVL.

V and J are TRBV6-2 or TRBV6-3 and TRBJ2-7; the match to TRBD2 covers 8 bases. Per germline, CDR1 MNHEY and CDR2 SVGEGT. This CDR3 has 14 amino acids. The J segment lost 5 bases and the V segment lost 5 bases, leaving 8 bases of the junction unmatched. CDR3 loop: CASSHPPGGDEQYF. The CDR3 DNA is TGTGCCAGCAGTCACCCCCCCGGGGGGGACGAGCAGTACTTC.

The chain has TRBV5-8 and TRBJ1-3, with 7 nucleotides matching TRBD1. V gave up 1 base and J gave up 2 bases; unmatched junction bases: 3. CDR3 length equals 15 residues. Germline V lookup: CDR1 SGHTS, CDR2 YDEGEE. In DNA, the CDR3 is TGTGCCAGCAGCTTGCAGACAGGGACTGGAAACACCATATATTTT. It codes for CASSLQTGTGNTIYF.

The chain uses TRBV3-1 (or the pseudogene TRBV3-2) and TRBJ2-1, with 9 positions matching TRBD1. CDR1 and CDR2 (germline): LGHDT, YNNKEL (reference sequence). There are 16 residues in the CDR3. J lost 8 bases, V lost 5 bases, and 13 bases had no gene match. CDR3 in amino acids: CASSSRQGVWYDEQFF. CDR3 DNA: TGTGCCAGCAGCTCAAGACAGGGGGTCTGGTATGATGAGCAGTTCTTC.

The J gene is TRBJ1-1, the V gene TRBV4-3; D is undetermined. Trimming removed 0 bases at V and 5 bases at J, with 13 bases between. This CDR3 has 15 residues. The V gene's germline CDR1 is LGHNA and CDR2 YSLEER. The CDR3 sequence: CASSQEPQSGTEAFF. For the CDR3, the DNA is TGCGCCAGCAGCCAAGAGCCCCAAAGCGGTACTGAAGCTTTCTTT.

The chain is built from TRBV6-5 and TRBJ1-3; no clear D gene. The CDR3 is 15 residues long. The germline gives CDR1 MNHEY, CDR2 SVGAGI. Deletions cut 8 bases from V and 2 bases from J, with 16 bases between. The CDR3 DNA follows: TGTGCCAGCGGTAGGGAACGGAGGCCTGGAAACACCATATATTTT. Amino acid sequence: CASGRERRPGNTIYF.

The V gene is TRBV7-9, the J gene TRBJ2-1, with TRBD2 identical over 9 bases. After removal of 5 bases from V and 4 bases from J, the junction contained 15 bases not matched to a gene. Germline loops: CDR1 SEHNR, CDR2 FQNEAQ (reference sequence). The CDR3 runs to 18 residues. CDR3 coding DNA: TGTGCCAGCAGCCCCCGGGAGCCCCCGCTAGCGGGGTACAATGAGCAGTTCTTC. This translates into CASSPREPPLAGYNEQFF.